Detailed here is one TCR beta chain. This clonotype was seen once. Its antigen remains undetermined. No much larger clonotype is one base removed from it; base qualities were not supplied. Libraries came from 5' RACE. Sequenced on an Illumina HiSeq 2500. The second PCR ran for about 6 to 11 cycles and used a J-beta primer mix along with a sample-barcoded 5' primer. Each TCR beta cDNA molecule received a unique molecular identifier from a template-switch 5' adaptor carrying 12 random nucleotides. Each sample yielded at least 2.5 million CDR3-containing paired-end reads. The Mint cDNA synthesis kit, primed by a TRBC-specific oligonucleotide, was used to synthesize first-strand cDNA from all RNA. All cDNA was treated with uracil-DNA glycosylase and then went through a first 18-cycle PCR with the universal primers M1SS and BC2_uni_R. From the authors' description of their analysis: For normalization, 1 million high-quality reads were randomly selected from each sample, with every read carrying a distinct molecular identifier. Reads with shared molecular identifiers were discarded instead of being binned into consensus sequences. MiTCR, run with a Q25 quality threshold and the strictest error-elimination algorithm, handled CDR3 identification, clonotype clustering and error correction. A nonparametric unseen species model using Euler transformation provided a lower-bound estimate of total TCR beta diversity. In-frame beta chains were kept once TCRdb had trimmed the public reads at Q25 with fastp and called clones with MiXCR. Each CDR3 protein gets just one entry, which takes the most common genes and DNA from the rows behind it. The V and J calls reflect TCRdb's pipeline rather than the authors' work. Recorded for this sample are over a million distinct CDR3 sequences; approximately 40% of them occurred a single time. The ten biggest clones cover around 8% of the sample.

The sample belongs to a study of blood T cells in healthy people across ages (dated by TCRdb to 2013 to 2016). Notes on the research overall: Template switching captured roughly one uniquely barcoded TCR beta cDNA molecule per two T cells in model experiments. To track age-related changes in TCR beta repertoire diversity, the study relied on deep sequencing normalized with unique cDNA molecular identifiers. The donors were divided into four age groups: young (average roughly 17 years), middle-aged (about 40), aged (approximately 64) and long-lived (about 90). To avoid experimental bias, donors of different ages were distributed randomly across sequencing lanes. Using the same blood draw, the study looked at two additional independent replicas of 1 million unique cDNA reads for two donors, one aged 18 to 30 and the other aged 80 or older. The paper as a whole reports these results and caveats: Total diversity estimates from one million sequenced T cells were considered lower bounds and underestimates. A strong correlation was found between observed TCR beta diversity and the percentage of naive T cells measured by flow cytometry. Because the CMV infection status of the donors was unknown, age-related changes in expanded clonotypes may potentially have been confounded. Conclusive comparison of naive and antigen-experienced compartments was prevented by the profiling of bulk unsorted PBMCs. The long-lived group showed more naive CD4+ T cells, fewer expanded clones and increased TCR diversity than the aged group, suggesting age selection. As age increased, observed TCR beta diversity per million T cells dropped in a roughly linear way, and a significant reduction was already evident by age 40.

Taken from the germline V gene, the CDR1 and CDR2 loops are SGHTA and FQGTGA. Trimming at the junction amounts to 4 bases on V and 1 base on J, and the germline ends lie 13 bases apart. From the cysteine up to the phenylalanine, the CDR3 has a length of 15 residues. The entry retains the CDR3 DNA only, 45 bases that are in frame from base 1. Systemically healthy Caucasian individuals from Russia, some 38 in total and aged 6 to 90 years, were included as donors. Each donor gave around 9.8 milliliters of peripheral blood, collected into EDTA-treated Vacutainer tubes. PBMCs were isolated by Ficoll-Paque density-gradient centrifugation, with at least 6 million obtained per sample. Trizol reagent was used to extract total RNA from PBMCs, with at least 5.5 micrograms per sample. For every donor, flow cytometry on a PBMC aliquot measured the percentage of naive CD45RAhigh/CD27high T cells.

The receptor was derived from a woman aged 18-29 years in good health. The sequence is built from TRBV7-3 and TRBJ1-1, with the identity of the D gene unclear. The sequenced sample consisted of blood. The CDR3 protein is CASSSDPAANTEAFF. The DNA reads TGTGCCAGCAGCTCAGACCCGGCCGCGAACACTGAAGCTTTCTTT.